These 8 T cell receptor beta chains came from one sample sequenced in a study. TCRdb re-analysed the 5' RACE reads in MiXCR, keeping a single row per CDR3 protein. The sample totals fewer than 95 distinct CDR3 sequences. Specimen: tumor-infiltrating memory CD4+ T cells sorted from the breast tumor. Subset given: memory CD4+ T cells, CD4+CD45RO+CD25-. The receptors stem from a female donor with breast cancer.

As to this clonotype: This beta chain is an unintended read in a library built for alpha chains; its size means little. The chain joins TRBV15 to TRBJ1-2, with unresolved D. Trimming took 0 bases from V and 6 from J, leaving 11 bases between them. The CDR3 sequence is 14 residues long. CDR1 is LNHNV and CDR2 is YYDKDF in the germline V gene (reference sequence). The CDR3 DNA follows: TGTGCCACCAGCAGAGAGGCGGAGGGAGATGGCTACACCTTC. Amino acids: CATSREAEGDGYTF. Full variable domain (outside the CDR3, taken from reference TRBV15 and TRBJ1-2): DAMVIQNPRYQVTQFGKPVTLSCSQTLNHNVMYWYQQKSSQAPKLLFHYYDKDFNNEADTPDNFQSRRPNTSFCFLDIRSPGLGDTAMYLCATSREAEGDGYTFGSGTRLTVV.

This clonotype was picked up one time. This beta chain was picked up by a library intended for alpha chains and is off target, so its count carries little meaning. This chain joins TRBV6-1 and TRBJ2-4, with D unresolved. There are 13 residues in the CDR3. The V and J ends lost 4 bases and 13 bases respectively, with 17 bases between them. Germline CDR1 is MNHNS and CDR2 is SASEGT. In DNA form, the CDR3 reads TGTGCCAGCAGTGGTGAACTGGGGTTAGGCCAGTACTTC. Its protein is CASSGELGLGQYF.

Comment on this clonotype: Found in a library prepared for alpha chains, this beta chain is an off-target read, and its abundance has little meaning. The chain employs TRBV12-3 or TRBV12-4 and TRBJ1-2, with TRBD1 identical over 7 bases. The CDR3 has 13 amino acids. Trimming cost V 3 bases and J 8 bases; bases outside gene matches: 6. CDR3 nucleotide sequence: TGTGCCAGCAGTTTTAGGGGGCCTGGCGGCTACACCTTC. This translates into CASSFRGPGGYTF.

In regard to this clonotype: Because the library targeted alpha chains, this beta chain is an off-target read whose size means little. The V call is TRBV7-6, the J call TRBJ1-2, with unresolved D. Germline V lookup: CDR1 SGHVS, CDR2 FNYEAQ. The length of the CDR3 is 13 residues. The V end lost 1 base, the J end lost 4 bases, and 7 bases lay between the germline ends. The CDR3: CASSLGQSYGYTF. The CDR3 DNA sequence: TGTGCCAGCAGCTTAGGGCAGTCCTATGGCTACACCTTC.

In the case of this clonotype: Little can be read into the size of this beta chain, an off-target read in a library designed for alpha chains. The chain joins TRBV29-1 to TRBJ1-2; possibly TRBD1 for D (6 bases). The CDR3 runs 11 residues. The V gene lost 3 bases and the J gene lost 4 bases, with 6 bases spanning the gap. Germline CDR1 and CDR2: SQVTM and ANQGSEA. CDR3 nucleotides: TGCAGCGTTGACAGGGGCTATGGCTACACCTTC. Protein product: CSVDRGYGYTF. The whole variable domain, filled in from reference TRBV29-1 and TRBJ1-2, reads SAVISQKPSRDICQRGTSLTIQCQVDSQVTMMFWYRQQPGQSLTLIATANQGSEATYESGFVIDKFPISRPNLTFSTLTVSNMSPEDSSIYLCSVDRGYGYTFGSGTRLTVV.

With respect to this clonotype: The size of this beta chain means little, since it is a stray read in a library made for alpha chains. The chain uses TRBV29-1 and TRBJ2-1; D is undetermined. CDR1 and CDR2 from the germline V gene are SQVTM and ANQGSEA. The V end was cut by 6 bases, the J end by 7 bases, with 19 bases between. This CDR3 is built from 14 residues. This chain's CDR3 is CSVDSQVAENEQFF. For the CDR3, the DNA is TGCAGCGTCGATTCCCAGGTGGCGGAGAATGAGCAGTTCTTC.

Comment on this clonotype: Little can be read into the size of this beta chain, an off-target read in a library designed for alpha chains. The chain carries TRBV12-3 or TRBV12-4 and TRBJ1-2; unclear D gene. The CDR3 covers 13 residues. Trimming took off 5 bases at V and 4 bases at J, with 11 bases between the two ends. CDR3 in DNA: TGTGCCAGCAGTATGGGTCCAGGCTATGGCTACACCTTC. As protein: CASSMGPGYGYTF.

Concerning this clonotype itself: As the CDR3 is not closed by the conserved phenylalanine or tryptophan, this likely results from a read error. The library was prepared for alpha chains; this beta chain is a stray read, so its frequency means little. This rearrangement joins TRBV18 to TRBJ2-2, with a tentative D call TRBD1 (5 bases). Trimming removed 0 bases from V and 4 bases from J, with 21 bases in between. Per the germline V gene, CDR1 is KGHSH and CDR2 is LQKENI. The CDR3 extends over 19 amino acids. CDR3 in amino acids: CASSPPTWGALSSTGELFL. The CDR3, as DNA: TGTGCCAGCTCACCACCAACATGGGGCGCGTTAAGTAGCACCGGGGAGCTGTTTCTT.